This is a list of T cell receptor beta chains from one sample in a study of blood T cells in healthy people across ages. From the 5' RACE reads, TCRdb called clonotypes with MiXCR, one entry per CDR3 protein. The sample comprises 800,000 or so distinct CDR3 sequences, around 62% of which are singletons, and 28% rests with the top ten. The specimen sequenced was blood. The receptors were gathered from a man aged 30-40 years in good health. The CDR3 runs from the conserved cysteine through the conserved F or W. A D gene is named only where the DNA matches it firmly. Expanded clones are given a class, and other clones once, few, many or no size at all.

j_call	d_call	clone_size	v_call	cdr3_aa	cdr3_nt
TRBJ1-2	TRBD1	-	TRBV20-1	CSAREDRRNLFGTF	TGCAGTGCTAGGGAGGACAGGAGAAATCTATTCGGCACCTTC
TRBJ2-1	-	-	TRBV11-2	CASSLVRGARDNEQFF	TGTGCCAGCAGCTTAGTAAGGGGGGCCAGGGACAATGAGCAGTTCTTC
TRBJ1-1	-	-	TRBV4-3	CASSQEVVGNAFF	TGCGCCAGCAGCCAAGAAGTTGTGGGCAACGCTTTCTTT
TRBJ2-5	-	few	TRBV4-1	CASSLSAGTPEGTQYF	TGCGCCAGCAGCCTATCTGCCGGGACTCCCGAGGGGACCCAGTACTTC
TRBJ1-1	-	-	TRBV7-9	CASSYPSRDTEAFF	TGTGCCAGCAGCTATCCTTCTAGGGACACTGAAGCTTTCTTT
TRBJ2-5	TRBD2	-	TRBV27	CASSHGLAGGPGGQETQYF	TGTGCCAGCAGTCACGGACTAGCGGGGGGTCCCGGTGGGCAAGAGACCCAGTACTTC
TRBJ2-7	-	-	TRBV4-3	CASSQIRAGSSEQYF	TGCGCCAGCAGCCAAATCCGGGCAGGGTCATCCGAGCAGTACTTC
TRBJ2-3	-	few	TRBV6-1	CASSEQPDTQYF	TGTGCCAGCAGTGAACAACCAGATACGCAGTATTTT
TRBJ2-3	-	-	TRBV10-3	CAINTASGTDTQYF	TGTGCCATTAATACAGCTTCTGGCACAGATACGCAGTATTTT
TRBJ1-5	-	few	TRBV11-2	CASSLRGGQPQHF	TGTGCCAGCAGCTTGAGGGGTGGGCAGCCCCAGCATTTT
TRBJ2-3	-	few	TRBV6-2/TRBV6-3	CASSYGAQGVVTQYF	TGTGCCAGCAGTTACGGAGCCCAGGGAGTTGTTACGCAGTATTTT
TRBJ1-2	-	-	TRBV9	CASSVTTGTLGGYTF	TGTGCCAGCAGCGTAACCACCGGGACCTTGGGCGGCTACACCTTC
TRBJ1-4	-	-	TRBV7-2	CASSPPGGGREKLFF	TGTGCCAGCAGCCCCCCGGGTGGGGGTCGTGAAAAACTGTTTTTT
TRBJ1-6	-	-	TRBV6-2/TRBV6-3	CASTTTSPGSPLHF	TGTGCCAGCACCACAACCTCCCCGGGCTCACCCCTCCACTTT
TRBJ2-7	-	-	TRBV4-2	CASSQEGYDEQYF	TGTGCCAGCAGCCAAGAAGGGTACGACGAGCAGTACTTC
TRBJ2-3	TRBD2	-	TRBV4-2	CASSQKRAGGPPDTQYF	TGTGCCAGCAGCCAAAAGAGGGCGGGGGGGCCGCCAGATACGCAGTATTTT
TRBJ2-7	-	-	TRBV28	CASSRPWTDPYEQYF	TGTGCCAGCAGTAGGCCTTGGACGGATCCCTACGAGCAGTACTTC
TRBJ2-4	TRBD2	-	TRBV12-3/TRBV12-4	CASSSQAGGGLAKNIQYF	TGTGCCAGCAGTTCCCAAGCCGGCGGGGGGCTAGCCAAAAACATTCAGTACTTC
TRBJ2-3	-	-	TRBV10-3	CATGERQSTDTQYF	TGTGCCACCGGCGAGCGACAATCCACAGATACGCAGTATTTT
TRBJ2-1	TRBD2	-	TRBV7-2	CASSSRTSAIHNEQFF	TGTGCCAGCAGCTCCCGGACTAGCGCGATACACAATGAGCAGTTCTTC
TRBJ2-3	-	-	TRBV5-1	CASSFNGESTDTQYF	TGCGCCAGCAGCTTTAACGGGGAGAGCACAGATACGCAGTATTTT
TRBJ1-5	-	-	TRBV7-9	CASSSDVIGQHF	TGTGCCAGCAGCTCTGACGTGATTGGCCAGCATTTT
TRBJ2-7	-	-	TRBV5-1	CASSLEPGTYEQYF	TGCGCCAGCAGCTTGGAGCCAGGGACCTACGAGCAGTACTTC
TRBJ2-1	TRBD2	many	TRBV6-1	CASSEGSGGYNEQFF	TGTGCCAGCAGTGAGGGTAGCGGGGGCTACAATGAGCAGTTCTTC
TRBJ2-1	-	-	TRBV2	CASRYEGNEQFF	TGTGCCAGCAGGTACGAGGGCAATGAGCAGTTCTTC
TRBJ1-2	-	once	TRBV7-2	CASSPGAGRSNYGYTF	TGTGCCAGCAGCCCAGGGGCAGGGCGATCTAACTATGGCTACACCTTC
TRBJ2-1	-	-	TRBV6-5	CASSYSTDEQFF	TGTGCCAGCAGTTACTCGACGGATGAGCAGTTCTTC
TRBJ2-7	TRBD2	-	TRBV4-3	CASSQEVPTSGGSYEQYF	TGCGCCAGCAGCCAAGAGGTACCGACTAGCGGGGGCTCCTACGAGCAGTACTTC